Following are 25 T cell receptor beta chains from one sample sequenced in a study of cytomegalovirus exposure and HLA in healthy donors. Use of 60 Vbeta and 13 Jbeta primers characterized the PCR. Produced via immunoSEQ multiplex PCR; TCRdb's table is partial and in-frame only. The sample holds some 170,000 clones, 75% to 80% seen once. The specimen sequenced was PBMCs. The receptors derive from a middle-aged man in good health and CMV-seropositive.

The CDR3 DNA follows: TGTGCCAGCAGCCCCCTTCGGCAGGAGAACACCGGGGAGCTGTTTTTT. It yields the protein CASSPLRQENTGELFF. The chain recombines TRBV5-5 with TRBJ2-2; D remains ambiguous. Germline loops: CDR1 SGHKS, CDR2 YYEKEE (reference sequence). Trimming took off 4 bases at V and 1 base at J, with 14 bases between the two ends. The length of the CDR3 is 16 residues.

The chain joins TRBV27 to TRBJ2-7; TRBD1 matches at 8 bases. Germline V gene sequence: CDR1 MNHEY, CDR2 SMNVEV (reference sequence). The CDR3 is made up of 15 amino acids. With V trimmed by 7 bases and J by 0 bases, 8 bases remained unmatched. CDR3 amino acids: CASTPGQGASYEQYF. The CDR3, as DNA: TGTGCCAGCACCCCGGGGCAGGGGGCCTCCTACGAGCAGTACTTC.

A single count supports this clone. V usage is TRBV27 and J usage is TRBJ1-2; TRBD1 matches at 7 bases. The trim removed 2 bases at V and 2 bases at J, leaving 11 bases unmatched. From germline, CDR1 is MNHEY and CDR2 SMNVEV (reference sequence). The CDR3 loop spans 17 amino acids. The CDR3 region is CASSLIQSAGGNYGYTF. The CDR3 DNA reads TGTGCCAGCAGTTTAATCCAGTCAGCAGGGGGAAACTATGGCTACACCTTC.

The chain uses TRBV7-9 and TRBJ1-4; 7 bases fit TRBD1. With V trimmed by 5 bases and J by 0 bases, 6 bases remained unmatched. CDR1 is SEHNR and CDR2 is FQNEAQ in the germline V gene (reference sequence). The CDR3 runs to 16 residues. In nucleotides, the CDR3 is TGTGCCAGCAGCCAAGGACAGGATGCAACTAATGAAAAACTGTTTTTT. This gives the protein CASSQGQDATNEKLFF.

The genes are TRBV7-9 and TRBJ2-5; 11 nucleotides match TRBD2. This CDR3 contains 14 residues. Per germline, CDR1 SEHNR and CDR2 FQNEAQ (reference sequence). The trim removed 4 bases at V and 3 bases at J, leaving 1 base unmatched. CDR3 sequence (DNA): TGTGCCAGCAGCTCGGGACTAGCGGAAGAGACCCAGTACTTC. It translates to CASSSGLAEETQYF.

V gene TRBV7-2 combines with J gene TRBJ1-5; 8 positions match TRBD1. CDR1 SGHTA and CDR2 FQGNSA come from the germline V gene. CDR3 length: 16 amino acids. With V trimmed by 5 bases and J by 5 bases, 11 bases remained unmatched. CDR3 sequence (DNA): TGTGCCAGCAGCGCTAGCGGACAGGGAGGGTATCAGCCCCAGCATTTT. Protein: CASSASGQGGYQPQHF.

J is TRBJ2-1 and V is TRBV11-2; possibly TRBD2 for D (5 bases). Trimming took 5 bases from V and 5 from J, leaving 7 bases between them. The CDR3 has 12 amino acids. Germline V gene lookup returns CDR1 SGHAT and CDR2 FQNNGV. The CDR3 DNA reads as TGTGCCAGCAGCCCGGGGAACAATGAGCAGTTCTTC. Its translation: CASSPGNNEQFF.

This chain links TRBV25-1 with TRBJ1-2; D is unclear. The CDR3 runs to 13 residues. Between the trimmed V and J ends, which lost 4 bases and 4 bases, there was a span of 10 bases. CDR1 is MGHDK, CDR2 SYGVNS, per germline. CDR3 residues: CASSASGIYGYTF. The CDR3, as DNA: TGTGCCAGCAGTGCCTCGGGGATCTATGGCTACACCTTC.

The chain joins TRBV6-5 to TRBJ1-3; D call uncertain. The CDR3 runs 15 residues. Trimming left V 8 bases short and J 0 bases short, with 14 bases between. Looked up from germline, CDR1 is MNHEY and CDR2 is SVGAGI. In nucleotides, the CDR3 is TGTGCCAGCCAAAAACGAGGTACCTCTGGAAACACCATATATTTT. Translated: CASQKRGTSGNTIYF.

A single count supports this clone. The chain uses TRBV2 and TRBJ2-7; D gene ambiguous. The CDR3 contains 11 residues. CDR1 SNHLY and CDR2 FYNNEI come from the germline V gene. The V end lost 6 bases, the J end lost 5 bases, and 8 bases lay between the germline ends. CDR3 region: CASSEYDEQYF. For the CDR3, the DNA is TGTGCCAGCAGCGAATATGACGAGCAGTACTTC.

The V call is TRBV10-3, the J call TRBJ1-2; D remains ambiguous. The germline gives CDR1 ENHRY, CDR2 SYGVKD. The ends were cut back, 9 bases at V and 0 bases at J, with 11 bases in the middle. This CDR3 is 13 amino acids long. CDR3 nucleotides: TGTGCCATGTCTACAGAACCTAACTATGGCTACACCTTC. It translates to CAMSTEPNYGYTF.

This rearrangement joins TRBV28 to TRBJ2-1, with 16 positions matching TRBD2. V shed 6 bases and J 0 bases; nucleotides not matched to a gene: 8. Germline CDR1 MDHEN, CDR2 SYDVKM. The CDR3 sequence is 19 residues long. This CDR3 is CASSPGTSGRGSSYNEQFF. The CDR3 DNA reads TGTGCCAGCAGCCCTGGGACTAGCGGGAGGGGGAGCTCCTACAATGAGCAGTTCTTC.

This sequence joins TRBV18 and TRBJ2-6; D possibly corresponds to TRBD2 (6 bases). This CDR3 has 16 amino acids. Germline values: CDR1 KGHSH, CDR2 LQKENI. V lost 6 bases to trimming and J lost 4 bases, with 16 bases between them. The CDR3: CASSLSGGPGANVLTF. The CDR3 DNA reads TGTGCCAGCTCTCTCTCAGGAGGGCCAGGGGCCAACGTCCTGACTTTC.

V usage is TRBV5-1 and J usage is TRBJ2-5, with TRBD1 matching 7 bases. CDR3 length: 14 amino acids. Germline V gene sequence: CDR1 SGHRS, CDR2 YFSETQ. The junction had 3 bases not matched to a gene; V was cut back by 2 bases and J by 2 bases. This chain's CDR3 is CASSLQGFQETQYF. CDR3 nucleotide sequence: TGCGCCAGCAGCTTACAGGGGTTTCAAGAGACCCAGTACTTC. The complete variable domain, with remaining parts taken from reference TRBV5-1 and TRBJ2-5, reads KAGVTQTPRYLIKTRGQQVTLSCSPISGHRSVSWYQQTPGQGLQFLFEYFSETQRNKGNFPGRFSGRQFSNSRSEMNVSTLELGDSALYLCASSLQGFQETQYFGPGTRLLVL.

This clone has only a few counts. The same CDR3 also results from other DNA sequences found in this sample. The J gene is TRBJ2-7, the V gene TRBV9; tentative D call: TRBD1 (5 bases). The CDR3 runs 13 residues. Germline CDR1 SGDLS, CDR2 YYNGEE. V was cut by 0 bases and J by 1 base, with 5 bases left in between. The CDR3: CASSVGQSYEQYF. The CDR3 DNA is TGTGCCAGCAGCGTAGGACAGTCCTACGAGCAGTACTTC.

This chain links TRBV2 with TRBJ2-5; the D is unclear. Trimming removed 3 bases from V and 1 base from J, with 9 bases in between. CDR1 is SNHLY and CDR2 is FYNNEI in the germline V gene. The CDR3 loop spans 14 amino acids. DNA for the CDR3: TGTGCCAGCAGTGAGGAGAATCTCCAAGAGACCCAGTACTTC. This sequence encodes CASSEENLQETQYF.

This rearrangement joins TRBV5-1 to TRBJ2-4, with a possible D match to TRBD2 (6 bases). Looked up from germline, CDR1 is SGHRS and CDR2 is YFSETQ. The CDR3 is made up of 14 amino acids. V lost 3 bases to trimming and J lost 6 bases, with 13 bases between them. CDR3 in amino acids: CASSSKQGGNIQYF. Here the CDR3 DNA reads TGCGCCAGCAGCTCGAAGCAGGGAGGAAACATTCAGTACTTC.

CDR3 protein: CASSISLWLAGETKNIQYF. In DNA, the CDR3 is TGTGCCAGTAGTATATCCCTCTGGCTAGCGGGAGAGACCAAAAACATTCAGTACTTC. This sequence joins TRBV19 and TRBJ2-4; 10 bases match TRBD2. CDR1 LNHDA and CDR2 SQIVND come from the germline V gene (reference sequence). V lost 2 bases to trimming and J lost 2 bases; unmatched junction nucleotides: 12. The CDR3 totals 19 residues.

The CDR3 reads CASSPGTRTDTQYF. For the CDR3, the DNA is TGTGCCAGCAGCCCCGGGACTAGGACAGATACGCAGTATTTT. This chain links TRBV14 with TRBJ2-3; 8 positions match TRBD2. The V gene's germline CDR1 is SGHDN and CDR2 FVKESK. This CDR3 spans 14 amino acids. The J segment lost 3 bases and the V segment lost 4 bases, leaving 3 bases of the junction unmatched.

The V call is TRBV19, the J call TRBJ2-1, with 8 bases that match TRBD1. CDR3 length: 15 amino acids. Germline CDR1 reads LNHDA; CDR2 reads SQIVND (reference sequence). Losses at the gene ends were 5 bases for V and 5 bases for J; bases not matched to a gene: 8. The chain's CDR3 is CASSSLDRVNNEQFF. The DNA for the CDR3 is TGTGCCAGTAGTTCCCTGGACAGGGTGAACAATGAGCAGTTCTTC.

V is TRBV29-1 and J is TRBJ2-1; 15 bases are shared with TRBD2. This CDR3 contains 13 residues. CDR1 SQVTM and CDR2 ANQGSEA come from the germline V gene. Losses at the gene ends were 4 bases for V and 15 bases for J; bases not matched to a gene: 7. The CDR3 nucleotides are TGCAGCGTTGCCGTAGGACTAGCGGGAGGGCGGTTCTTC. This codes for CSVAVGLAGGRFF.

The CDR3: CASSDLRDSTEAFF. CDR3 in DNA: TGTGCCAGCAGTGACCTCCGGGACAGCACTGAAGCTTTCTTT. The V gene is TRBV2, the J gene TRBJ1-1, with 7 bases fitting TRBD1. CDR1 SNHLY and CDR2 FYNNEI come from the germline V gene. The ends lost 3 bases at V and 4 bases at J; junction bases unmatched: 5. The CDR3 has 14 amino acids.

As to this clone: This CDR3 is also generated by other DNA sequences in the sample. The chain joins TRBV7-9 to TRBJ1-2, with a weak D call TRBD1 (6 bases). Trimming cost V 3 bases and J 4 bases, with 6 bases left between them. The CDR3 spans 12 residues. Per germline, CDR1 SEHNR and CDR2 FQNEAQ (reference sequence). The CDR3 nucleotides read TGTGCCAGCAGCTTGGACAGCTATGGCTACACCTTC. Its protein product is CASSLDSYGYTF.

The chain couples TRBV28 to TRBJ1-5; no clear D gene. Germline CDR1 MDHEN, CDR2 SYDVKM. The CDR3 is made up of 16 amino acids. Trimming left V 3 bases short and J 1 base short, with 13 bases between. Here the CDR3 reads CASSFPGSGSNQPQHF. CDR3 sequence (DNA): TGTGCCAGCAGTTTTCCTGGGTCGGGGAGCAATCAGCCCCAGCATTTT.

This clone was picked up a small number of times. The chain uses TRBV19 and TRBJ2-1, with 9 bases that match TRBD1. Germline assignment: CDR1 LNHDA and CDR2 SQIVND (reference sequence). Trimming removed 6 bases from V and 4 bases from J; junction bases left unmatched: 10. This CDR3 contains 16 residues. The CDR3 nucleotides are TGTGCCAGTAGGAAAGGGGGGGGACAGGGTTACAATGAGCAGTTCTTC. Encoded protein: CASRKGGGQGYNEQFF. The whole variable domain, remainder taken from reference TRBV19 and TRBJ2-1, is DGGITQSPKYLFRKEGQNVTLSCEQNLNHDAMYWYRQDPGQGLRLIYYSQIVNDFQKGDIAEGYSVSREKKESFPLTVTSAQKNPTAFYLCASRKGGGQGYNEQFFGPGTRLTVL.